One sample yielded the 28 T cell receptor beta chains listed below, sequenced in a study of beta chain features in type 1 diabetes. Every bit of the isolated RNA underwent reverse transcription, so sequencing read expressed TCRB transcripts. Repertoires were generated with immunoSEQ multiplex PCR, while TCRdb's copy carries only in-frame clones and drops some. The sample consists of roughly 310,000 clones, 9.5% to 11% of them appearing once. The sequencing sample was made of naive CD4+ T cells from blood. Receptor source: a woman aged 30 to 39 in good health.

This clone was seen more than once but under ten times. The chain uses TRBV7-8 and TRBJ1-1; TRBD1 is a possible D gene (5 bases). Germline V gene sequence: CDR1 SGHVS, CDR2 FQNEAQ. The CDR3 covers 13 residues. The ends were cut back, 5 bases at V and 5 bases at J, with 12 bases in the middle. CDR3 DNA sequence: TGTGCCAGCAGCCGGACTAGGGGAACTGAAGCTTTCTTT. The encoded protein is CASSRTRGTEAFF.

The CDR3, as DNA: TGTGCCAGCTCACCAGAGGACACATTGGGGCAGTTCTTC. Residues: CASSPEDTLGQFF. The chain joins TRBV18 to TRBJ2-1; possibly TRBD1 for D (5 bases). CDR1 and CDR2 from the germline V gene are KGHSH and LQKENI. The V end was cut by 2 bases, the J end by 12 bases, with 14 bases between. The CDR3 is made up of 13 amino acids.

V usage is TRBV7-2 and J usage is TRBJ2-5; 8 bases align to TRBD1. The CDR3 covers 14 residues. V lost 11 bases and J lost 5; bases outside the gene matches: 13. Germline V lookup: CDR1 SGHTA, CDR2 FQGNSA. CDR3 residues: CAPLRTGWSETQYF. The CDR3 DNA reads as TGTGCCCCGCTGCGGACAGGGTGGAGTGAGACCCAGTACTTC.

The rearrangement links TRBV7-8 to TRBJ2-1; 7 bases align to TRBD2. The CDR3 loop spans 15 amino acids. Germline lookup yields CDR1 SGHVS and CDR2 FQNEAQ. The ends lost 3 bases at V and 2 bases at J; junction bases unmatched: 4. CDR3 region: CASSLLAATYNEQFF. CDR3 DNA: TGTGCCAGCAGCTTGCTAGCGGCAACCTACAATGAGCAGTTCTTC.

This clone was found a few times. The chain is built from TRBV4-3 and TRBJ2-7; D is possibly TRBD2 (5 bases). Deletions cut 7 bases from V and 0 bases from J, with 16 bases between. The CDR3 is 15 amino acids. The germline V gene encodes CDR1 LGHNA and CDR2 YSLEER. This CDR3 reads CASTQGIRGSYEQYF. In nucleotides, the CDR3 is TGCGCCAGCACGCAAGGTATTCGGGGCTCCTACGAGCAGTACTTC.

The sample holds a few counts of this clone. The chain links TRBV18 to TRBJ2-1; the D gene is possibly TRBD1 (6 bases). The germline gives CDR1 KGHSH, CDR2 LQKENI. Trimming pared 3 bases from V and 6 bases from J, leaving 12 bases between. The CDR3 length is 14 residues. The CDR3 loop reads CASSPEDSLNEQFF. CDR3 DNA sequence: TGTGCCAGCTCACCTGAGGACAGCCTCAATGAGCAGTTCTTC.

CDR3 region: CASSTSGSLFYEQYF. CDR3 coding DNA: TGTGCCAGTTCGACTAGCGGGAGCCTTTTCTACGAGCAGTACTTC. J is TRBJ2-7 and V is TRBV6-1, with 12 bases matching TRBD2. Germline-derived CDR1 and CDR2 are MNHNS and SASEGT. After removal of 9 bases from V and 3 bases from J, the junction contained 9 bases not matched to a gene. CDR3 size: 15 residues.

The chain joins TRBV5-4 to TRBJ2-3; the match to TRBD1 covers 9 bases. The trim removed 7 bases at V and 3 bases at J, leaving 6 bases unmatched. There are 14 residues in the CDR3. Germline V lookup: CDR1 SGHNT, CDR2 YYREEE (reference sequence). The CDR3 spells CASGQGSGTDTQYF. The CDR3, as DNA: TGTGCCAGCGGACAGGGGTCGGGTACAGATACGCAGTATTTT.

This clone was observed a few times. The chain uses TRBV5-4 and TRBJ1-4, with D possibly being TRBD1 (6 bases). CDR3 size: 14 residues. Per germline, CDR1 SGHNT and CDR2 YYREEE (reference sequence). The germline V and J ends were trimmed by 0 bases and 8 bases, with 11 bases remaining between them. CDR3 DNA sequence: TGTGCCAGCAGCTTGGCCCGGGACAAGGAAAAACTGTTTTTT. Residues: CASSLARDKEKLFF. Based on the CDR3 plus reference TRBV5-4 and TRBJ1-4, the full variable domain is ETGVTQSPTHLIKTRGQQVTLRCSSQSGHNTVSWYQQALGQGPQFIFQYYREEENGRGNFPPRFSGLQFPNYSSELNVNALELDDSALYLCASSLARDKEKLFFGSGTQLSVL.

The CDR3 sequence is CASTQDRGRQETQYF. CDR3 DNA: TGTGCCAGCACCCAGGACAGGGGTCGACAAGAGACCCAGTACTTC. The rearrangement uses TRBV7-9 and TRBJ2-5; 9 nucleotides align to TRBD1. Germline V CDR1 and CDR2: SEHNR, FQNEAQ (reference sequence). Germline trimming cut 7 bases from V and 2 bases from J; bases unmatched to any gene: 8. This CDR3 is 15 amino acids long.

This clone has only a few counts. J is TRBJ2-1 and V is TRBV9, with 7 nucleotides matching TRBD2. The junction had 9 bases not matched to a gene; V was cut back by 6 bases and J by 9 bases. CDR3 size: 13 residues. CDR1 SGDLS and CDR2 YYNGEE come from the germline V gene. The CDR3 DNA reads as TGTGCCAGCACCCCTGTGGGGAGGGTTGAGCAGTTCTTC. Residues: CASTPVGRVEQFF.

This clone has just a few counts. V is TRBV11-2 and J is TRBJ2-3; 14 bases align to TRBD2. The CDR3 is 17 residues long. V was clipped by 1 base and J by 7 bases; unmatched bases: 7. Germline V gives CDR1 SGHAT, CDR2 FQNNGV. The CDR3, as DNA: TGTGCCAGCAGCTTAGTACTCGGGACTAGCGGGAGCCATACGCAGTATTTT. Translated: CASSLVLGTSGSHTQYF.

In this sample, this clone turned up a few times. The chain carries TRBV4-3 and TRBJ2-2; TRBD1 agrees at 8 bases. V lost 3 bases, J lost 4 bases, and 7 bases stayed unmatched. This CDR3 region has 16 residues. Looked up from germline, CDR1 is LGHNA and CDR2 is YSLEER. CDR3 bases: TGCGCCAGCAGCCACGCTGACAGGGGAATCACCGGGGAGCTGTTTTTT. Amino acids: CASSHADRGITGELFF.

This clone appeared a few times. CDR3 sequence: CASSRALGPGELFF. The CDR3 nucleotides are TGTGCCAGCAGTCGTGCCCTGGGCCCCGGGGAGCTGTTTTTT. The gene calls are TRBV6-5 and TRBJ2-2; D gene uncertain. Deletions cut 5 bases from V and 6 bases from J, with 13 bases between. Germline V gene sequence: CDR1 MNHEY, CDR2 SVGAGI. The CDR3 loop spans 14 amino acids.

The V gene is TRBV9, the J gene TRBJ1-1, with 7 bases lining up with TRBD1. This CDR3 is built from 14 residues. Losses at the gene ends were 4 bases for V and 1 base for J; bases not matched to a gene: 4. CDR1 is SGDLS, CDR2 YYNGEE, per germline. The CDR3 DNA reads TGTGCCAGCAGCTCTCGGACAGGGAACACTGAAGCTTTCTTT. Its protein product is CASSSRTGNTEAFF.

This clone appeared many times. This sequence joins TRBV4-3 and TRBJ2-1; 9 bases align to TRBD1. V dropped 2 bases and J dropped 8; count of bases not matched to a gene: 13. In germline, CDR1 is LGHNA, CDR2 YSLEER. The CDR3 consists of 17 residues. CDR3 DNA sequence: TGCGCCAGCAGCCAAAACGCCGCCGGGACAGGGTCCGATGAGCAGTTCTTC. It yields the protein CASSQNAAGTGSDEQFF.

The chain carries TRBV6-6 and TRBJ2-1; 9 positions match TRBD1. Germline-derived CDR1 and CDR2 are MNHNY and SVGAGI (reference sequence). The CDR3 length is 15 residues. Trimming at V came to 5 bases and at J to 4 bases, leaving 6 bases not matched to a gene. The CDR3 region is CASSNPGTGYNEQFF. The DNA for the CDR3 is TGTGCCAGCAGTAATCCCGGGACAGGGTACAATGAGCAGTTCTTC.

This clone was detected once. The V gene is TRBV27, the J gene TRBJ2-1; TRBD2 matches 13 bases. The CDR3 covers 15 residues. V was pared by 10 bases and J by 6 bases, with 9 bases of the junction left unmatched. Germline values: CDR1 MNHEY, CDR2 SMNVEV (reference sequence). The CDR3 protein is CATRTSGRRANEQFF. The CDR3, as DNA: TGTGCCACCCGGACTAGCGGGAGACGGGCCAATGAGCAGTTCTTC.

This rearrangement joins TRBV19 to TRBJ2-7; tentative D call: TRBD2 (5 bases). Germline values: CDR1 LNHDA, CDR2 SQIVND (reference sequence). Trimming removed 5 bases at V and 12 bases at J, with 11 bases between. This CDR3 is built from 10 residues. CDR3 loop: CASSGGRLYF. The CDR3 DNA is TGTGCCAGTAGTGGAGGACGGCTGTACTTC.

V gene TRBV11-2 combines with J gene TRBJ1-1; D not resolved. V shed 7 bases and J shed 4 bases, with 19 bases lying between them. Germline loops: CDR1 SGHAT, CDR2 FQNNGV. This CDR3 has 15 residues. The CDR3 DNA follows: TGTGCCAGCATCTGGCACTACGGTATGAGCACTGAAGCTTTCTTT. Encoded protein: CASIWHYGMSTEAFF.

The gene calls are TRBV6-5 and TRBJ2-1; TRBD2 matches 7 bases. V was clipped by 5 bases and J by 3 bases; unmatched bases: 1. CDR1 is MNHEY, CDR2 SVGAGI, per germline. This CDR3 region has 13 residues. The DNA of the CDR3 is TGTGCCAGCAGTAAGCGGGACTACAATGAGCAGTTCTTC. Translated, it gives CASSKRDYNEQFF.

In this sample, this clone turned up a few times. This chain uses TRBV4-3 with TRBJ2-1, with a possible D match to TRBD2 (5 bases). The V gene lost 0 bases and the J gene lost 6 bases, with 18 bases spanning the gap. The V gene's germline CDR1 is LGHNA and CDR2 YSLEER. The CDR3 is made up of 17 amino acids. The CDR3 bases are TGCGCCAGCAGCCAAGATTTTTCAGGACTCCCCGGCAATGAGCAGTTCTTC. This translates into CASSQDFSGLPGNEQFF.

The CDR3, as DNA: TGTGCCAGCAACGTAGGGTCAGGGAACTTCGGGGAGCTGTTTTTT. Protein: CASNVGSGNFGELFF. The chain is built from TRBV7-2 and TRBJ2-2; maybe TRBD1 (5 bases). Trimming removed 7 bases from V and 7 bases from J, with 19 bases in between. The germline gives CDR1 SGHTA, CDR2 FQGNSA. This CDR3 spans 15 amino acids.

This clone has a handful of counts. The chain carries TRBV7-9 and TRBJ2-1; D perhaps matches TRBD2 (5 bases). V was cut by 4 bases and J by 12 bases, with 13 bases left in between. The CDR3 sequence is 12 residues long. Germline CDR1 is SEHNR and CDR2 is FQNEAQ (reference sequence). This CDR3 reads CASSSDSLGQFF. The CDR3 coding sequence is TGTGCCAGCAGCTCGGACTCCTTGGGGCAGTTCTTC.

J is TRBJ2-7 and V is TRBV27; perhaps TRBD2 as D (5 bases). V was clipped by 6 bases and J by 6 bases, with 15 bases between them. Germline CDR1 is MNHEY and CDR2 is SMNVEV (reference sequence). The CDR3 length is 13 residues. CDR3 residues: CASRLVPTAEQYF. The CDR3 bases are TGTGCCAGCAGACTAGTCCCGACGGCCGAGCAGTACTTC.

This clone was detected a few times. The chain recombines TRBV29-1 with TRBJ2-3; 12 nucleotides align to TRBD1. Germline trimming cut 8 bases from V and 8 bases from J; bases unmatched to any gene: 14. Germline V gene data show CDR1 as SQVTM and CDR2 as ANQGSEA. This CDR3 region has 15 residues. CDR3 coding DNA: TGCAGCACAACCCTAGGGGGACAGGGGGCAGGTACGCAGTATTTT. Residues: CSTTLGGQGAGTQYF.

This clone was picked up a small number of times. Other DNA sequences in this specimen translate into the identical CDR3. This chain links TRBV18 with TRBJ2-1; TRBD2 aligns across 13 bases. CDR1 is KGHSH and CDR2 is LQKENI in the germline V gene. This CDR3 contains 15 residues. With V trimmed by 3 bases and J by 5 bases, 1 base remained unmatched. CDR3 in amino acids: CASSPGLAGNNEQFF. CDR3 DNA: TGTGCCAGCTCACCGGGACTAGCGGGGAACAATGAGCAGTTCTTC.

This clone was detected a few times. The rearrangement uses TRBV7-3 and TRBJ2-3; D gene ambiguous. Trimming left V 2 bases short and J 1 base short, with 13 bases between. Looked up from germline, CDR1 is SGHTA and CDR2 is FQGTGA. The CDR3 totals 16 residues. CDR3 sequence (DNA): TGTGCCAGCAGCTTAGATGGTAACATCGGCACAGATACGCAGTATTTT. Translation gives CASSLDGNIGTDTQYF.